This TCR beta chain came from a study of CD8+ T cells in alopecia areata. At the level of the study: Tofacitinib administration to treated patients was oral, at 5 to 10 mg twice daily.

Extraction and reverse transcription of RNA yielded cDNA as the sequencing template. Only in-frame clones appear in the TCRdb table, and some are missing; sequencing was by immunoSEQ multiplex PCR. The sample records 75,000 to 100,000 clones, 35% to 45% being singletons. The germline V gene encodes CDR1 GTSNPN and CDR2 SVGIG (reference sequence). The CDR3 runs to 14 residues. V shed 1 base and J shed 0 bases, with 6 bases lying between them. Findings and caveats of the study: Scalp sequencing also captures normal skin's resident alphabeta T cells.

Worth noting for this clone: What it recognizes is unknown.

J is TRBJ1-4 and V is TRBV30; no definite D call. Material for sequencing was CD4+ T cells sorted from blood. The sequence was collected from a human donor with alopecia areata. The CDR3 bases are TGTGCCTGGAGTGGGACCCCAACTAATGAAAAACTGTTTTTT. It yields the protein CAWSGTPTNEKLFF.